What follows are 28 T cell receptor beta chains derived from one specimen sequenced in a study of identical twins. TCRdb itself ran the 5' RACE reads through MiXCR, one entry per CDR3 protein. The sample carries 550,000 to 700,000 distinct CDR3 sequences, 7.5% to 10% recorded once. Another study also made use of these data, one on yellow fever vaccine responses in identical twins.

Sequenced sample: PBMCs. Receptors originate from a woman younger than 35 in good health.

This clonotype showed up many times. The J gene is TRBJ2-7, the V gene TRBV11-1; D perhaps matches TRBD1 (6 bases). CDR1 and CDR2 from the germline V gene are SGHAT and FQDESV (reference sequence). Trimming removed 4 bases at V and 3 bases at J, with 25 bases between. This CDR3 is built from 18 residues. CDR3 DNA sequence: TGTGCCAGCAGCTCACTAACAGGGCGAGGAGCAGTCGTCTACGAGCAGTACTTC. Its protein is CASSSLTGRGAVVYEQYF.

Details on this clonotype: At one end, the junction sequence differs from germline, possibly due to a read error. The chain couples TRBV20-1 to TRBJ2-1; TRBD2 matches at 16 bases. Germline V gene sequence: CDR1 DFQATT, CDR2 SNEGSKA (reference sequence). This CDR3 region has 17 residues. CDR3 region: CCALGLAGGSSYNEQFF. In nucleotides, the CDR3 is TGCTGTGCTTTGGGACTAGCGGGAGGGAGCTCCTACAATGAGCAGTTCTTC.

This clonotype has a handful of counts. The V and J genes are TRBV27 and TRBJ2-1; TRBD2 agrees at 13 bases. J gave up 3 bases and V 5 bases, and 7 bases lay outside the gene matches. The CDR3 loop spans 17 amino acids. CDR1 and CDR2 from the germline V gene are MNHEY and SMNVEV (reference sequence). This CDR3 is CASSTRTSGSFYNEQFF. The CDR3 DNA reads TGTGCCAGCAGTACAAGGACTAGCGGGAGCTTCTACAATGAGCAGTTCTTC.

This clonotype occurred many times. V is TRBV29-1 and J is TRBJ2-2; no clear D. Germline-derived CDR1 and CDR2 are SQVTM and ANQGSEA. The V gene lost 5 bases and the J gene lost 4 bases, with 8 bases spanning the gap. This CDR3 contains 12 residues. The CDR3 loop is CSVLHSTGELFF. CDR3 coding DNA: TGCAGCGTTTTGCACAGCACCGGGGAGCTGTTTTTT.

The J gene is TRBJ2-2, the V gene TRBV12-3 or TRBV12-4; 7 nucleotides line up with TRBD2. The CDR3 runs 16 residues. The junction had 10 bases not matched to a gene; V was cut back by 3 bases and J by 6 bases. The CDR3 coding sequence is TGTGCCAGCAGTTTGAGTTTGAGTCGGGGGGCCGGGGAGCTGTTTTTT. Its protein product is CASSLSLSRGAGELFF.

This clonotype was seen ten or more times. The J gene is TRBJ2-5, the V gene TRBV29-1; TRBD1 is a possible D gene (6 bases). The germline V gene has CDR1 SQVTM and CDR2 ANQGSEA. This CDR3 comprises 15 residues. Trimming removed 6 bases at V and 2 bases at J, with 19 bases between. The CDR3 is CSVLKFDRPQETQYF. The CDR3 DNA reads TGCAGCGTCCTTAAATTTGACAGGCCTCAAGAGACCCAGTACTTC.

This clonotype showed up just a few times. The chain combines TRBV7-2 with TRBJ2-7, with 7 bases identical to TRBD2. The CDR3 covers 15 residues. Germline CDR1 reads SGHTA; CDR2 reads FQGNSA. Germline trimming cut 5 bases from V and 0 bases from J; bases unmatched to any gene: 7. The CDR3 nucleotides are TGTGCCAGCAGCGGGCCGGGGAGGGCCTCCTACGAGCAGTACTTC. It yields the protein CASSGPGRASYEQYF. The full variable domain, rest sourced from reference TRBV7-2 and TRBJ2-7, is GAGVSQSPSNKVTEKGKDVELRCDPISGHTALYWYRQSLGQGLEFLIYFQGNSAPDKSGLPSDRFSAERTGGSVSTLTIQRTQQEDSAVYLCASSGPGRASYEQYFGPGTRLTVT.

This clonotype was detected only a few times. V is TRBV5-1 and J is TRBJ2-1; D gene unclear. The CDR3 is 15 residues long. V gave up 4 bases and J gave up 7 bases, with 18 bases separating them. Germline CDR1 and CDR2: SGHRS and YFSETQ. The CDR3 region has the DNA TGCGCCAGCAGCGGTGGTCTACTACCCCATAATGAGCAGTTCTTC. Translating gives CASSGGLLPHNEQFF.

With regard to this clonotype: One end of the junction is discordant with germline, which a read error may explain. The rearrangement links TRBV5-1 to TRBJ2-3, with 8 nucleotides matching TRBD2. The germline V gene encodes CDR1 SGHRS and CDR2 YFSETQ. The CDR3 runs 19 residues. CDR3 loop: CASSPTRLSGGVITNTQYF. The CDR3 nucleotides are TGCGCCAGCAGCCCGACAAGGTTGAGCGGGGGAGTCATCACAAATACGCAGTATTTT.

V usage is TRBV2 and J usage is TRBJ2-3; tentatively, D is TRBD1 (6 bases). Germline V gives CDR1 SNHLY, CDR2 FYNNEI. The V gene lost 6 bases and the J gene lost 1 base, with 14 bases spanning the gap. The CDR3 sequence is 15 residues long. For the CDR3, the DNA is TGTGCCAGCAGCCCCGGTCCAGGGGGCACAGATACGCAGTATTTT. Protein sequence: CASSPGPGGTDTQYF. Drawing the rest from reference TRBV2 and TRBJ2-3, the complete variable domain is EPEVTQTPSHQVTQMGQEVILRCVPISNHLYFYWYRQILGQKVEFLVSFYNNEISEKSEIFDDQFSVERPDGSNFTLKIRSTKLEDSAMYFCASSPGPGGTDTQYFGPGTRLTVL.

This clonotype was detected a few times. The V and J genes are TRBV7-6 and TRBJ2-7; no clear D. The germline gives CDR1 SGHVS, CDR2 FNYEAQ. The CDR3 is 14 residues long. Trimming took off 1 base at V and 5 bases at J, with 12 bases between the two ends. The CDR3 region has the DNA TGTGCCAGCAGCTTAGTGAATGCCCCCCACGAGCAGTACTTC. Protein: CASSLVNAPHEQYF.

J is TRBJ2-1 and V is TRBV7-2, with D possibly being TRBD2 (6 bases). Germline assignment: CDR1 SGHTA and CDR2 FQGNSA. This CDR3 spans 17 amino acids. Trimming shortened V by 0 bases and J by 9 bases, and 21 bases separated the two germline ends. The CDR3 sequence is CASSLARGEASAGEQFF. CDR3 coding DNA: TGTGCCAGCAGCTTAGCACGTGGTGAGGCTAGCGCTGGTGAGCAGTTCTTC.

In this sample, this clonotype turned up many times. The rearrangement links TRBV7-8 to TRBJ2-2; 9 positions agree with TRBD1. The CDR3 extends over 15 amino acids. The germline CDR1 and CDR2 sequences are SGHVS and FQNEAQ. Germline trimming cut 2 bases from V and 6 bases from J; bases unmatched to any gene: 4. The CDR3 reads CASSLRDRVPGELFF. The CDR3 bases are TGTGCCAGCAGCTTAAGGGACAGGGTCCCCGGGGAGCTGTTTTTT.

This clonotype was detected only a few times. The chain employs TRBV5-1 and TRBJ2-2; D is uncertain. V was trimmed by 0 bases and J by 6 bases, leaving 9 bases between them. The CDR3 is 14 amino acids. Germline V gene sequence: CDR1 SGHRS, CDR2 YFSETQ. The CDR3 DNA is TGCGCCAGCAGCTTGGCCATGCCCTCCGGGGAGCTGTTTTTT. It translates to CASSLAMPSGELFF. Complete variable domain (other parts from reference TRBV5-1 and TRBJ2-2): KAGVTQTPRYLIKTRGQQVTLSCSPISGHRSVSWYQQTPGQGLQFLFEYFSETQRNKGNFPGRFSGRQFSNSRSEMNVSTLELGDSALYLCASSLAMPSGELFFGEGSRLTVL.

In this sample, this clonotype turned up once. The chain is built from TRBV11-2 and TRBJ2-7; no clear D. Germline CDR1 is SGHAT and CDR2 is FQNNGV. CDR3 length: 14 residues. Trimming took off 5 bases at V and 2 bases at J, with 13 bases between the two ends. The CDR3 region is CASSLMGYTYEQYF. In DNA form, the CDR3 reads TGTGCCAGCAGCCTAATGGGCTACACCTACGAGCAGTACTTC.

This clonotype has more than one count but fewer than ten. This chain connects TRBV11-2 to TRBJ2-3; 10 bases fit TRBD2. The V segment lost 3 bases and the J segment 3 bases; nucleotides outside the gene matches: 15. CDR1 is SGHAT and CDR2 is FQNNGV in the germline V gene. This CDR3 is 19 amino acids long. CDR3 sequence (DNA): TGTGCCAGCAGCTTCCCCTTTTGGGCTAGCGGGGGCCAGACAGATACGCAGTATTTT. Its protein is CASSFPFWASGGQTDTQYF. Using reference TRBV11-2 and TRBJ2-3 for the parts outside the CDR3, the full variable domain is EAGVAQSPRYKIIEKRQSVAFWCNPISGHATLYWYQQILGQGPKLLIQFQNNGVVDDSQLPKDRFSAERLKGVDSTLKIQPAKLEDSAVYLCASSFPFWASGGQTDTQYFGPGTRLTVL.

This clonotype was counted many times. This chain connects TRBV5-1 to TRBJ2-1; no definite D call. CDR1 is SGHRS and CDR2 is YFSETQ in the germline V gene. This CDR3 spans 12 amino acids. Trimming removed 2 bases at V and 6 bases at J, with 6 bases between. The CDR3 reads CASSFNSNEQFF. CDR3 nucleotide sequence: TGCGCCAGCAGCTTCAACAGCAATGAGCAGTTCTTC. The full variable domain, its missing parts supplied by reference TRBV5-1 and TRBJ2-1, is KAGVTQTPRYLIKTRGQQVTLSCSPISGHRSVSWYQQTPGQGLQFLFEYFSETQRNKGNFPGRFSGRQFSNSRSEMNVSTLELGDSALYLCASSFNSNEQFFGPGTRLTVL.

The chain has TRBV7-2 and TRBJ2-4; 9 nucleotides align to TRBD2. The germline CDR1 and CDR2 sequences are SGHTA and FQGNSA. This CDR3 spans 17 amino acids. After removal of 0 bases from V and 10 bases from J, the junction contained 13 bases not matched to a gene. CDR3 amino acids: CASSLALGLADGGIQYF. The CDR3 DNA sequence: TGTGCCAGCAGCTTAGCGCTGGGACTAGCAGATGGAGGGATTCAGTACTTC.

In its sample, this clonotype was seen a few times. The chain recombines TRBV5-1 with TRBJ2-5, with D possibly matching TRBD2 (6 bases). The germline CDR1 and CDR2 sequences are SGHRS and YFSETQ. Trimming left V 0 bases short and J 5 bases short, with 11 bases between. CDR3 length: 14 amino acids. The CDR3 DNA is TGCGCCAGCAGCTTGGGCCGTCGGGGGGAGACCCAGTACTTC. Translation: CASSLGRRGETQYF.

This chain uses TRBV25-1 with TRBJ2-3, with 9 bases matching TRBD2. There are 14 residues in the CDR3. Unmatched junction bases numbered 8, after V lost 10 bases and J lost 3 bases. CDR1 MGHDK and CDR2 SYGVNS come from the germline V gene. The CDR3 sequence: CATAGGVRTDTQYF. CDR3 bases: TGTGCCACAGCGGGAGGCGTAAGGACAGATACGCAGTATTTT. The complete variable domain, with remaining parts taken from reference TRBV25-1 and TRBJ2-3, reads EADIYQTPRYLVIGTGKKITLECSQTMGHDKMYWYQQDPGMELHLIHYSYGVNSTEKGDLSSESTVSRIRTEHFPLTLESARPSHTSQYLCATAGGVRTDTQYFGPGTRLTVL.

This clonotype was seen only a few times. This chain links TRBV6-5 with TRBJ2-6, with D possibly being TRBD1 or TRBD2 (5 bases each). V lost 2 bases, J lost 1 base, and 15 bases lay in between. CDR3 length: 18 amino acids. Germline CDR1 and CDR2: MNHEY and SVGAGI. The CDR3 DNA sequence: TGTGCCAGCAGTTACAGTTTGGGGGTTGGGTCTGGGGCCAACGTCCTGACTTTC. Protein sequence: CASSYSLGVGSGANVLTF.

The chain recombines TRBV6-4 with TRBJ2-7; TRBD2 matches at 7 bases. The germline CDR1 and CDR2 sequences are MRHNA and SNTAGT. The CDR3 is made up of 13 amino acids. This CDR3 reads CPPLGREDREQYF. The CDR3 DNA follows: TGTCCCCCGCTGGGGAGGGAGGATCGCGAGCAGTACTTC.

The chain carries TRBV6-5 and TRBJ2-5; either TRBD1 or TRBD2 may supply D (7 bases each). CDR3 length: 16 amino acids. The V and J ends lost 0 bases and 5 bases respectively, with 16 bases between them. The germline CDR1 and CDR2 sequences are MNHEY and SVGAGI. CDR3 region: CASSYSPTGRVETQYF. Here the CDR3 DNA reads TGTGCCAGCAGTTACTCGCCGACAGGGAGGGTGGAGACCCAGTACTTC.

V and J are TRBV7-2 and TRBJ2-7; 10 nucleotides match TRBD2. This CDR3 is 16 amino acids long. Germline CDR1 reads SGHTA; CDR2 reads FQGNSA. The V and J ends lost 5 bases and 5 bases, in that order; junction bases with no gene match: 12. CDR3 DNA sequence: TGTGCCAGCAGCGGACAAGCGGGAGGGCCCCCCAACGAGCAGTACTTC. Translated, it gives CASSGQAGGPPNEQYF. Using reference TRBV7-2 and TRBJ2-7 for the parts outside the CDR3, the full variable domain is GAGVSQSPSNKVTEKGKDVELRCDPISGHTALYWYRQSLGQGLEFLIYFQGNSAPDKSGLPSDRFSAERTGGSVSTLTIQRTQQEDSAVYLCASSGQAGGPPNEQYFGPGTRLTVT.

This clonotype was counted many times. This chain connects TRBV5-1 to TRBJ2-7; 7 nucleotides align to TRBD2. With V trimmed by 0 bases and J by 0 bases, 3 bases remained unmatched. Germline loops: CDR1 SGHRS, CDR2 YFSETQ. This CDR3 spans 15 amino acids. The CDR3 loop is CASSLETSPSYEQYF. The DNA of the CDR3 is TGCGCCAGCAGCTTGGAGACTAGCCCCTCCTACGAGCAGTACTTC.

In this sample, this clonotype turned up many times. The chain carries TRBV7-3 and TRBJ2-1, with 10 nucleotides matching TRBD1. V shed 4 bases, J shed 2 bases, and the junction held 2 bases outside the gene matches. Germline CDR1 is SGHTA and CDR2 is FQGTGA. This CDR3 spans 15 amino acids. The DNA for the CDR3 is TGTGCCAGCAGCTCCGACAGGGGGCCCTACAATGAGCAGTTCTTC. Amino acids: CASSSDRGPYNEQFF.

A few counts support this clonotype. CDR3 loop: CASRASPGGGEQFF. Here the CDR3 DNA reads TGTGCCAGTAGAGCATCCCCAGGGGGCGGTGAGCAGTTCTTC. The rearrangement joins TRBV19 to TRBJ2-1, with 8 bases lining up with TRBD1. V was clipped by 6 bases and J by 9 bases; unmatched bases: 10. Looked up from germline, CDR1 is LNHDA and CDR2 is SQIVND (reference sequence). This CDR3 comprises 14 residues.

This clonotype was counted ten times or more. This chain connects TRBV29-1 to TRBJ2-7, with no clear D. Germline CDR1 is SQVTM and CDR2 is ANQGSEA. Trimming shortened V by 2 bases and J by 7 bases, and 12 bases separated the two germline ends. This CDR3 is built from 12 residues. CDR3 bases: TGCAGCGTTGAACAAGGTTCGGCGGAGCAGTACTTC. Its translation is CSVEQGSAEQYF.